The 8 T cell receptor beta chains presented below share a single source sample, sequenced in a study of shared clonotypes between healthy human individuals. TCRdb keeps only in-frame clones here, not all; method: immunoSEQ multiplex PCR. Of about 2.1 million clones in the sample, 93% were seen once. CD8 cells classed as naive were CD45RO-negative and positively selected for CCR7, excluding terminally differentiated effector memory CD45RA+ cells. Sequencing used naive CD8+ T cells from PBMCs. The receptors shown here come from a man aged 18 to 35 in good health. Some clones in this sample may be carry-over from other donors' samples.

This clone was seen only once. In the same sample, other DNA sequences code for this CDR3. This chain joins TRBV9 and TRBJ1-4, with unresolved D. Germline-derived CDR1 and CDR2 are SGDLS and YYNGEE. V was trimmed by 0 bases and J by 7 bases, leaving 10 bases between them. The CDR3 loop spans 14 amino acids. This CDR3 reads CASSVGGFPEKLFF. The CDR3 DNA reads as TGTGCCAGCAGCGTAGGGGGTTTCCCTGAAAAACTGTTTTTT.

The rearrangement uses TRBV7-2 and TRBJ2-4; TRBD1 matches at 7 bases. Germline V gene lookup returns CDR1 SGHTA and CDR2 FQGNSA. The CDR3 runs to 14 residues. V shed 2 bases, J shed 5 bases, and the junction held 3 bases outside the gene matches. For the CDR3, the DNA is TGTGCCAGCAGCTTAAGGGGGCTCGAAAACATTCAGTACTTC. Amino acid sequence: CASSLRGLENIQYF.

This chain connects TRBV5-8 to TRBJ2-7; TRBD1 might be the D (5 bases). Trimming left V 2 bases short and J 3 bases short, with 9 bases between. The CDR3 spans 13 residues. Germline values: CDR1 SGHTS, CDR2 YDEGEE. For the CDR3, the DNA is TGTGCCAGCAGCTTTCGACAGCTCTACGAGCAGTACTTC. As protein: CASSFRQLYEQYF.

The chain uses TRBV11-2 and TRBJ2-7; tentatively, D is TRBD2 (5 bases). V lost 4 bases to trimming and J lost 9 bases, with 16 bases between them. The CDR3 extends over 13 amino acids. Germline V gene data show CDR1 as SGHAT and CDR2 as FQNNGV. Here the CDR3 reads CASSSKAAFVQYF. CDR3 nucleotide sequence: TGTGCCAGCAGCTCCAAAGCGGCATTTGTGCAGTACTTC.

The count of this clone is one. The rearrangement links TRBV2 to TRBJ2-1; possibly TRBD1 or TRBD2 for D (5 bases each). CDR1 SNHLY and CDR2 FYNNEI come from the germline V gene. The CDR3 runs 14 residues. Between the trimmed V and J ends, which lost 1 base and 6 bases, there was a span of 10 bases. DNA of the CDR3: TGTGCCAGCAGTGAAGGGACGGGGACCAATGAGCAGTTCTTC. Residues: CASSEGTGTNEQFF.

Remarks on this clone: The sample has other DNA sequences that encode this CDR3 too. The V and J genes are TRBV7-2 and TRBJ2-1; 7 bases match TRBD1. Germline CDR1 is SGHTA and CDR2 is FQGNSA. This CDR3 is built from 15 residues. V was pared by 5 bases and J by 2 bases, with 6 bases of the junction left unmatched. CDR3 loop: CASSLSGTAYNEQFF. CDR3 bases: TGTGCCAGCAGCCTCTCCGGGACAGCCTACAATGAGCAGTTCTTC.

The chain is built from TRBV7-6 and TRBJ1-5; TRBD1 matches 7 bases. The germline CDR1 and CDR2 sequences are SGHVS and FNYEAQ. The CDR3 runs to 18 residues. V lost 2 bases and J lost 7; bases outside the gene matches: 17. The CDR3 here is CASSLSAYGRGKGQPQHF. The DNA for the CDR3 is TGTGCCAGCAGCTTATCGGCCTATGGCAGGGGGAAAGGACAGCCCCAGCATTTT.

V and J are TRBV13 and TRBJ2-7; D is uncertain. Germline V lookup: CDR1 PRHDT, CDR2 FYEKMQ (reference sequence). This CDR3 contains 14 residues. V dropped 5 bases and J dropped 0 bases, with 11 bases sitting between them. DNA for the CDR3: TGTGCCAGCAGCGAGTCCAGGAGCTCCTACGAGCAGTACTTC. It yields the protein CASSESRSSYEQYF.